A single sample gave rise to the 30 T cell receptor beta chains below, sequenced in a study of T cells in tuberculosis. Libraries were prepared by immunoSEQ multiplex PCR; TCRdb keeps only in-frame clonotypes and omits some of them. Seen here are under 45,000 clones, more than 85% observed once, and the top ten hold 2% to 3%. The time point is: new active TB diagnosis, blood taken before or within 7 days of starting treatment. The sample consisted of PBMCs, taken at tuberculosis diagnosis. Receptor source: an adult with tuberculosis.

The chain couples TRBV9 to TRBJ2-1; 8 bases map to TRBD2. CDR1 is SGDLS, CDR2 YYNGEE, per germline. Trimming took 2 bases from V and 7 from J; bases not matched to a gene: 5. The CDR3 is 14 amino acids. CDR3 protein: CASSVQGLANEQFF. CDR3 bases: TGTGCCAGCAGCGTTCAAGGACTAGCTAATGAGCAGTTCTTC.

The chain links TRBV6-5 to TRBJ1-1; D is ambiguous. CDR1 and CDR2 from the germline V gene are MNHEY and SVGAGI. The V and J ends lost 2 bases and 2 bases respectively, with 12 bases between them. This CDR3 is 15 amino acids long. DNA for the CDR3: TGTGCCAGCAGTTACGGCAGGCTTTCTAACACTGAAGCTTTCTTT. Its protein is CASSYGRLSNTEAFF.

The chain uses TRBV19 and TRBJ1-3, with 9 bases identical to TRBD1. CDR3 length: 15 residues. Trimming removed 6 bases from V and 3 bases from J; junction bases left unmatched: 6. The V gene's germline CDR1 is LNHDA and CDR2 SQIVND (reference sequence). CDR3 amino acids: CASRTQGANGNTIYF. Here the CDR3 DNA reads TGTGCCAGTAGGACACAGGGGGCAAATGGAAACACCATATATTTT. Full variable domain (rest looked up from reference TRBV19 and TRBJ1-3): DGGITQSPKYLFRKEGQNVTLSCEQNLNHDAMYWYRQDPGQGLRLIYYSQIVNDFQKGDIAEGYSVSREKKESFPLTVTSAQKNPTAFYLCASRTQGANGNTIYFGEGSWLTVV.

CDR3 coding DNA: TGTGCCAGCAGCGTCCCGGGGTCCGGCTCCTACAATGAGCAGTTCTTC. Translation: CASSVPGSGSYNEQFF. The chain recombines TRBV9 with TRBJ2-1; perhaps TRBD2 as D (5 bases). V dropped 2 bases and J dropped 0 bases, with 12 bases sitting between them. CDR3 length: 16 residues. Germline V lookup: CDR1 SGDLS, CDR2 YYNGEE.

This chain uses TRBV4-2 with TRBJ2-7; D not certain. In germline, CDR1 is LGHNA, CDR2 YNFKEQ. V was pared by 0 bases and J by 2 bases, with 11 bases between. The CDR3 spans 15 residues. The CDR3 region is CASSQDVGSAYEQYF. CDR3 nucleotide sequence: TGTGCCAGCAGCCAAGATGTTGGCAGCGCCTACGAGCAGTACTTC.

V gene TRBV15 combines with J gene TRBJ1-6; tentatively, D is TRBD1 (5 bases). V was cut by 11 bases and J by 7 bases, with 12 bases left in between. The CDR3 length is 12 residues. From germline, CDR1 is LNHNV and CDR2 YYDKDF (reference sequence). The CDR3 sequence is CAWGGTNSPLHF. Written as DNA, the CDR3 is TGTGCCTGGGGCGGTACCAATTCACCCCTCCACTTT. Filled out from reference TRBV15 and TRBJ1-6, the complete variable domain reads DAMVIQNPRYQVTQFGKPVTLSCSQTLNHNVMYWYQQKSSQAPKLLFHYYDKDFNNEADTPDNFQSRRPNTSFCFLDIRSPGLGDTAMYLCAWGGTNSPLHFGNGTRLTVT.

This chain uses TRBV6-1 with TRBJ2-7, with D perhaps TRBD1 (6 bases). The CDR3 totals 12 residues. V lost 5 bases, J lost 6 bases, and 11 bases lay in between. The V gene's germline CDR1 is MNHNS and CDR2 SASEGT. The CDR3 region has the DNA TGTGCCAGCAGTTTACAGGGTGGCGAGCAGTACGTC. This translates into CASSLQGGEQYV.

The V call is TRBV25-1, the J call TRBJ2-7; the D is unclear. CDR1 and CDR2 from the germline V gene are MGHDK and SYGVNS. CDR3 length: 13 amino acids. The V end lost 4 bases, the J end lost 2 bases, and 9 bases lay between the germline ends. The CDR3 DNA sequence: TGTGCCAGCAGTGTAGATACTGCCTACGAGCAGTACTTC. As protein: CASSVDTAYEQYF.

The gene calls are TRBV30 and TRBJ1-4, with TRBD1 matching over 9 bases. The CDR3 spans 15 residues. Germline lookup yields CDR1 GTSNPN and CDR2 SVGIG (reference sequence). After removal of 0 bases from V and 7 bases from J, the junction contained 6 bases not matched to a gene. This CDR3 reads CAWSVPTGGSEKLFF. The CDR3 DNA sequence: TGTGCCTGGAGTGTGCCGACAGGGGGTAGTGAAAAACTGTTTTTT.

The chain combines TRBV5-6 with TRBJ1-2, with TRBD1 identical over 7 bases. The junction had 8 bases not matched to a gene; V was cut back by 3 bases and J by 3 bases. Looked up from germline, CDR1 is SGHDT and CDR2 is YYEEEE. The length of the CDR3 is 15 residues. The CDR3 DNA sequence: TGTGCCAGCAGCTCCCAGGGGGAGTCGCACTATGGCTACACCTTC. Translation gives CASSSQGESHYGYTF.

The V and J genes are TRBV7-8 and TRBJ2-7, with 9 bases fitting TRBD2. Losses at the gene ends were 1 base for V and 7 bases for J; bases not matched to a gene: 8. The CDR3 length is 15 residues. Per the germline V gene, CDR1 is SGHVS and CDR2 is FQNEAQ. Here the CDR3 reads CASSLERGAPYEQYV. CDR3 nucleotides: TGTGCCAGCAGCTTAGAGCGGGGGGCCCCTTATGAGCAGTACGTC.

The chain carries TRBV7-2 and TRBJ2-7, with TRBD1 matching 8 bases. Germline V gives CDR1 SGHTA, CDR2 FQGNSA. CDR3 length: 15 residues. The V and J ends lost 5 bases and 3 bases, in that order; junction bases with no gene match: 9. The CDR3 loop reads CASSTTPGTGYEQYF. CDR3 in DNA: TGTGCCAGCAGCACTACGCCCGGGACAGGCTACGAGCAGTACTTC.

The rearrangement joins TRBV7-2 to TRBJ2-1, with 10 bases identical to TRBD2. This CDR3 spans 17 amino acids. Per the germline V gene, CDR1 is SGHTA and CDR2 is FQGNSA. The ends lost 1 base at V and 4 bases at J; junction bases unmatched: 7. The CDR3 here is CASSLGQRGGSYNEQFF. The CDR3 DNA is TGTGCCAGCAGCTTAGGACAGCGGGGGGGCTCTTACAATGAGCAGTTCTTC.

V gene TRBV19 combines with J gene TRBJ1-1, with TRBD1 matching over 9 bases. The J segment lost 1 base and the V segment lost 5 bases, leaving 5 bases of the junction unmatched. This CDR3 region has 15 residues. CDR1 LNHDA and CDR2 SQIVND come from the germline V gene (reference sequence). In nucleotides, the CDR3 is TGTGCCAGTAGTCTACAGGGGGCCCCGAACACTGAAGCTTTCTTT. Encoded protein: CASSLQGAPNTEAFF.

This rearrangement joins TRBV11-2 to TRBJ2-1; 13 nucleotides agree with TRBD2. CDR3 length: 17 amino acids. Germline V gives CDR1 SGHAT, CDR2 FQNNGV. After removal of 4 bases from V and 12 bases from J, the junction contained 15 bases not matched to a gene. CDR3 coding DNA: TGTGCCAGCAGCTACCCCTTACTAGCGGGGGGGGCCTCGGGGCAGTTCTTC. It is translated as CASSYPLLAGGASGQFF.

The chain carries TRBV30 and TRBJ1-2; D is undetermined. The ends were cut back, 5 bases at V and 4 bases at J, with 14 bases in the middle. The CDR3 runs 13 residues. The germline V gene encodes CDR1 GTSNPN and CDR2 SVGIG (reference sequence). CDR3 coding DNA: TGTGCCTGGGGTCGGTTGGCGGGCTATGGCTACACCTTC. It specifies CAWGRLAGYGYTF.

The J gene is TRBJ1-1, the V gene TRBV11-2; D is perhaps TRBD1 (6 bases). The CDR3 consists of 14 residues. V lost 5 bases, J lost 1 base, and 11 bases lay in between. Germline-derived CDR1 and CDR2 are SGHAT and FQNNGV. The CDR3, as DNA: TGTGCCAGCAGCGCCAGCAGGGGGAACACTGAAGCTTTCTTT. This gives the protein CASSASRGNTEAFF.

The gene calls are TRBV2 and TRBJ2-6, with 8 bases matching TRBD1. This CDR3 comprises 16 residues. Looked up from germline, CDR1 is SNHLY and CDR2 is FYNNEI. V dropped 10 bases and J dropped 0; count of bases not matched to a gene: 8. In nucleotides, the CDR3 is TGTGCCACCGCGGGACAGGAAAGCTCTGGGGCCAACGTCCTGACTTTC. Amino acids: CATAGQESSGANVLTF.

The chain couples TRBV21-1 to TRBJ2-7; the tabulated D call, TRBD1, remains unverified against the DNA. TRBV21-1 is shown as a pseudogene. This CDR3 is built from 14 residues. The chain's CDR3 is CASNAGTGTYEQYF. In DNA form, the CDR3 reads TGTGCCAGCAACGCCGGGACAGGGACGTACGAGCAGTACTTC.

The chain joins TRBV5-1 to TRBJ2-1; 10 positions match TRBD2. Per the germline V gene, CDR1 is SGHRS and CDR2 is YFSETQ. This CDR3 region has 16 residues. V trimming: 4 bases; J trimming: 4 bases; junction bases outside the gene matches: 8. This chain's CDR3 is CASSPPSGGVYNEQFF. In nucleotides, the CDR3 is TGCGCCAGCAGCCCACCGAGCGGGGGGGTGTACAATGAGCAGTTCTTC.

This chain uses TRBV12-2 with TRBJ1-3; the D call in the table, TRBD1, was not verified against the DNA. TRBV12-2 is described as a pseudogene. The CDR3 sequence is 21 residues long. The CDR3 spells CASRLAYTPGTGKTSGNTIYF. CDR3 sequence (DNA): TGTGCAAGTCGCTTAGCGTACACCCCCGGGACAGGGAAAACGTCTGGAAACACCATATATTTT.

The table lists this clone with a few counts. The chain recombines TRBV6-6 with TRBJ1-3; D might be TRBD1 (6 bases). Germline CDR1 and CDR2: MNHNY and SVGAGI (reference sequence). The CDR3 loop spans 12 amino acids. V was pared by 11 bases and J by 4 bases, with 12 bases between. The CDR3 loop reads CAATGTGNTIYF. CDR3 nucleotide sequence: TGTGCCGCAACAGGGACGGGAAACACCATATATTTT.

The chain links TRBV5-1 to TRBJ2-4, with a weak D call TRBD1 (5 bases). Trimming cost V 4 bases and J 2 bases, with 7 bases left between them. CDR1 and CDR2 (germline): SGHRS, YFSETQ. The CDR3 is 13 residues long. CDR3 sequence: CASSPGTKNIQYF. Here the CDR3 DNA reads TGCGCCAGCAGCCCAGGGACCAAAAACATTCAGTACTTC.

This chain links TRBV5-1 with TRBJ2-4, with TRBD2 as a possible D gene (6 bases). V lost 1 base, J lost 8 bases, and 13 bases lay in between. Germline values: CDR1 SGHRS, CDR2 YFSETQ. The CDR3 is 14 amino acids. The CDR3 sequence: CASSLFGGRDIQYF. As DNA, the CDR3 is TGCGCCAGCAGCTTGTTCGGAGGGAGAGACATTCAGTACTTC.

Here the CDR3 reads CAWSQGSWELFF. The CDR3 nucleotides are TGTGCCTGGAGTCAAGGGAGCTGGGAGCTGTTTTTT. The rearrangement joins TRBV30 to TRBJ2-2; weak D call: TRBD2 (5 bases). V was clipped by 2 bases and J by 9 bases, with 10 bases between them. This CDR3 spans 12 amino acids. CDR1 and CDR2 from the germline V gene are GTSNPN and SVGIG (reference sequence).

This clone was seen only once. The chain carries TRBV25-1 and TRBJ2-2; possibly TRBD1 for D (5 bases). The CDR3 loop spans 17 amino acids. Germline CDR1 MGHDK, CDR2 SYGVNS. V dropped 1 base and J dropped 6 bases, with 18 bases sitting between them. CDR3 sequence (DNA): TGTGCCAGCAGTGAATCGATTCAGGCAGGGTCATCCGGGGAGCTGTTTTTT. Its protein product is CASSESIQAGSSGELFF.

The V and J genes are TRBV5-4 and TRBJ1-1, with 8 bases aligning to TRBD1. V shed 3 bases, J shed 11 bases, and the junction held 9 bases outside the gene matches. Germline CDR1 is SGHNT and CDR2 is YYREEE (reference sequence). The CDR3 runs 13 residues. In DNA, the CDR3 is TGTGCCAGCAGCTCAGGGGGCATGGCAGCGGCTTTCTTT. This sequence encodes CASSSGGMAAAFF.

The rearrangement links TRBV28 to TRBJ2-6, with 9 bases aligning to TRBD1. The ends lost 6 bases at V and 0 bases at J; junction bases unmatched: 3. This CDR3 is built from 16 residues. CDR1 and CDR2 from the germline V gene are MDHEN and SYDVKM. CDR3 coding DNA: TGTGCCAGCAGGGCGACAGGGGGCTCTGGGGCCAACGTCCTGACTTTC. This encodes CASRATGGSGANVLTF.

The chain's CDR3 is CASRDDRGGHNEQFF. As DNA, the CDR3 is TGTGCCAGCAGGGACGACAGGGGAGGTCACAATGAGCAGTTCTTC. The rearrangement uses TRBV2 and TRBJ2-1; 8 nucleotides match TRBD1. Germline V lookup: CDR1 SNHLY, CDR2 FYNNEI. Germline trimming cut 6 bases from V and 5 bases from J; bases unmatched to any gene: 9. The CDR3 contains 15 residues.

CDR3 DNA sequence: TGCGCCAGCAGCCCACAGGGTAATTCCTACGAGCAGTACTTC. It translates to CASSPQGNSYEQYF. This rearrangement joins TRBV4-3 to TRBJ2-7, with D perhaps TRBD1 (6 bases). This CDR3 has 14 residues. CDR1 and CDR2 from the germline V gene are LGHNA and YSLEER. With 4 bases removed from V and 1 base from J, the gap between germline ends came to 11 bases.